This is a list of T cell receptor beta chains from one sample in a study of beta chain features in type 1 diabetes. Clones were read by immunoSEQ multiplex PCR, and TCRdb kept only the in-frame ones, dropping some. The sample gives a few hundred thousand clones, around 20% of which show up once; around 0.045% is in the top ten. The sequencing sample was made of naive CD4+ T cells from blood. These receptors came from a woman aged 18-35 years in good health. The CDR3 runs from the conserved cysteine through the conserved F or W. The D gene is left open where the match is weak. Rows give clone size only sometimes, using once, few, many, or a class for an expanded clone.

clone_size	d_call	cdr3_length	j_call	v_call	cdr3_aa	cdr3_nt
.	.	15	TRBJ2-1	TRBV7-9	CASSPSRDLTNEQFF	TGTGCCAGCAGCCCGTCCCGGGACTTGACCAATGAGCAGTTCTTC
few	TRBD2	16	TRBJ2-1	TRBV5-4	CASSLASGRAVNEQFF	TGTGCCAGCAGCTTGGCGAGCGGGAGGGCCGTCAATGAGCAGTTCTTC
.	.	13	TRBJ1-1	TRBV28	CASLSGQNTEAFF	TGTGCCAGCCTCTCAGGGCAGAACACTGAAGCTTTCTTT
.	.	17	TRBJ2-1	TRBV4-1	CASSQDTGLGSYNEQFF	TGCGCCAGCAGCCAAGATACGGGACTCGGCTCCTACAATGAGCAGTTCTTC
.	.	15	TRBJ2-7	TRBV7-2	CASSLVSQGGYEQYF	TGTGCCAGCAGCTTAGTCAGCCAGGGTGGCTACGAGCAGTACTTC
.	TRBD2	18	TRBJ2-1	TRBV5-1	CASSPGTSGRVSYNEQFF	TGCGCCAGCAGCCCAGGGACTAGCGGGAGGGTGTCCTACAATGAGCAGTTCTTC
few	TRBD2	15	TRBJ2-2	TRBV2	CASSVRGGNTGELFF	TGTGCCAGCAGTGTGCGGGGGGGGAACACCGGGGAGCTGTTTTTT
.	.	14	TRBJ1-4	TRBV30	CAWSGRTYNEKLFF	TGTGCCTGGAGTGGGAGAACCTATAATGAAAAACTGTTTTTT
.	.	15	TRBJ1-4	TRBV30	CAWSIPGQGQKKLFF	TGTGCCTGGAGTATCCCAGGGCAGGGGCAAAAGAAACTGTTTTTT
.	.	14	TRBJ2-2	TRBV10-3	CAISGGPASGELFF	TGTGCCATCAGTGGAGGGCCGGCGTCCGGGGAGCTGTTTTTT
few	.	15	TRBJ2-3	TRBV21-1	CASTESSGLTDTQYF	TGTGCCAGCACGGAGTCTAGCGGTCTCACAGATACGCAGTATTTT
.	.	13	TRBJ2-7	TRBV28	CASNWGGSDEQYF	TGTGCCAGCAACTGGGGGGGCTCGGACGAGCAGTACTTC
.	.	14	TRBJ2-2	TRBV6-5	CASRRTVSTGELFF	TGTGCCAGCAGGCGGACAGTGAGCACCGGGGAGCTGTTTTTT
few	TRBD1	13	TRBJ2-3	TRBV30	CAWSGQVPDTQYF	TGTGCCTGGAGCGGACAGGTTCCGGATACGCAGTATTTT
few	TRBD1	16	TRBJ2-7	TRBV5-4	CASSLGGGTGPYEQYF	TGTGCCAGCAGCTTGGGTGGGGGGACAGGGCCCTACGAGCAGTACTTC
few	.	14	TRBJ2-7	TRBV2	CASSGTAQTYEQYF	TGTGCCAGCAGTGGGACAGCTCAAACCTACGAGCAGTACTTC
few	TRBD1	13	TRBJ1-1	TRBV7-9	CASSLGTGMSAFF	TGTGCCAGCAGCTTAGGGACAGGGATGTCGGCTTTCTTT
.	TRBD2	16	TRBJ2-5	TRBV19	CASSNPWVAGDVTQYF	TGTGCCAGTAGTAACCCCTGGGTAGCGGGAGATGTGACCCAGTACTTC
few	.	12	TRBJ1-1	TRBV2	CASSEARIVAFF	TGTGCCAGCAGTGAAGCGCGGATTGTAGCTTTCTTT
.	.	16	TRBJ2-5	TRBV11-2	CASSFWAGSLGETQYF	TGTGCCAGCAGTTTTTGGGCGGGGAGCCTCGGGGAGACCCAGTACTTC
.	.	13	TRBJ1-5	TRBV30	CAWSGADNQPQHF	TGTGCCTGGAGTGGGGCAGACAATCAGCCCCAGCATTTT
.	.	14	TRBJ2-6	TRBV2	CASSVVAGANVLTF	TGTGCCAGCAGTGTAGTTGCTGGGGCCAACGTCCTGACTTTC
few	.	14	TRBJ1-2	TRBV6-5	CASMLLGGNYGYTF	TGTGCCAGCATGTTACTTGGGGGGAACTATGGCTACACCTTC
few	.	14	TRBJ2-7	TRBV5-1	CASSFGRGSYEQYF	TGCGCCAGCAGCTTCGGACGGGGTTCCTACGAGCAGTACTTC
.	TRBD1	14	TRBJ2-5	TRBV9	CASSPGTGEETQYF	TGTGCCAGCAGCCCCGGGACAGGGGAAGAGACCCAGTACTTC
few	.	14	TRBJ2-6	TRBV4-3	CASSQGAGANVLTF	TGCGCCAGCAGCCAGGGGGCCGGGGCCAACGTCCTGACTTTC
.	.	13	TRBJ2-5	TRBV6-5	CASSPPGWETQYF	TGTGCCAGCAGTCCCCCGGGTTGGGAGACCCAGTACTTC
few	.	15	TRBJ2-1	TRBV30	CAWSGLAKSTNEQFF	TGTGCCTGGAGTGGGCTAGCGAAATCTACCAATGAGCAGTTCTTC
few	TRBD1	13	TRBJ1-1	TRBV19	CASADRANTEAFF	TGTGCCAGTGCAGACAGGGCGAACACTGAAGCTTTCTTT
few	.	14	TRBJ2-5	TRBV9	CASSVATNQETQYF	TGTGCCAGCAGCGTAGCTACGAACCAAGAGACCCAGTACTTC
.	TRBD1	14	TRBJ2-5	TRBV5-1	CASSQTGLQETQYF	TGCGCCAGCAGCCAGACAGGGCTCCAAGAGACCCAGTACTTC
few	.	13	TRBJ1-1	TRBV30	CAWRGGLNTEAFF	TGTGCCTGGCGAGGAGGGCTGAACACTGAAGCTTTCTTT
.	TRBD1	13	TRBJ1-2	TRBV19	CASRITGDEGYTF	TGTGCCAGTAGGATTACAGGGGACGAGGGCTACACCTTC
.	.	15	TRBJ1-2	TRBV18	CASSPHPRVAWGYTF	TGTGCCAGCTCACCACACCCCAGGGTCGCATGGGGCTACACCTTC
few	TRBD2	17	TRBJ2-5	TRBV25-1	CASSPPVASGRSETQYF	TGTGCCAGCAGTCCCCCGGTGGCTAGCGGGAGATCAGAGACCCAGTACTTC
few	TRBD1	17	TRBJ2-7	TRBV5-6	CASSSPRPGGVKYEQYF	TGTGCCAGCAGCTCCCCCCGGCCAGGGGGCGTCAAGTACGAGCAGTACTTC
few	.	14	TRBJ2-1	TRBV6-1	CASSEETSYNEQFF	TGTGCCAGCAGTGAGGAGACTTCCTACAATGAGCAGTTCTTC
.	.	14	TRBJ1-1	TRBV7-3	CASSLNRENTEAFF	TGTGCCAGCAGCTTAAACCGGGAGAACACTGAAGCTTTCTTT
.	.	13	TRBJ1-2	TRBV30	CAWTPLGAGGYTF	TGTGCCTGGACCCCCCTGGGGGCGGGTGGCTACACCTTC
.	.	16	TRBJ1-1	TRBV18	CASSPPRTARNTEAFF	TGTGCCAGCTCACCGCCTCGGACTGCTAGAAACACTGAAGCTTTCTTT
.	.	14	TRBJ2-5	TRBV15	CATSRDLGVETQYF	TGTGCCACCAGCAGAGATCTAGGGGTAGAGACCCAGTACTTC
few	.	14	TRBJ1-2	TRBV14	CASSQDIGETLRTF	TGTGCCAGCAGCCAAGATATTGGGGAGACACTAAGAACCTTC
.	.	13	TRBJ2-3	TRBV5-1	CASSLAESNTQYF	TGCGCCAGCAGCTTAGCCGAATCGAATACGCAGTATTTT
.	TRBD2	16	TRBJ2-1	TRBV4-1	CASSQEELAGVNEQFF	TGCGCCAGCAGCCAAGAGGAACTAGCGGGGGTCAATGAGCAGTTCTTC
.	.	16	TRBJ2-2	TRBV30	CAWSDSRKVDTGELFF	TGTGCCTGGAGCGACTCGAGGAAGGTCGACACCGGGGAGCTGTTTTTT
.	TRBD2	18	TRBJ2-7	TRBV4-3	CASSQDASSGALPYEQYF	TGCGCCAGCAGCCAAGATGCTTCTAGCGGGGCCCTCCCATACGAGCAGTACTTC
.	TRBD1	19	TRBJ2-7	TRBV7-2	CASSFAAPGQGASSYEQYF	TGTGCCAGCAGCTTTGCCGCGCCGGGACAGGGGGCAAGCTCCTACGAGCAGTACTTC
.	.	14	TRBJ1-6	TRBV4-1	CASSQEEGGTPLHF	TGCGCCAGCAGCCAAGAAGAAGGCGGGACACCCCTCCACTTT
.	.	15	TRBJ2-3	TRBV7-9	CASSLGRLITDTQYF	TGTGCCAGCAGCTTAGGTCGACTTATCACAGATACGCAGTATTTT
.	.	13	TRBJ2-5	TRBV2	CASSEARKETQYF	TGTGCCAGCAGTGAAGCGCGAAAAGAGACCCAGTACTTC
few	.	14	TRBJ2-5	TRBV7-2	CASSSNSIQETQYF	TGTGCCAGCAGCTCTAACAGTATCCAAGAGACCCAGTACTTC
few	.	14	TRBJ1-2	TRBV6-1	CASSVGRGNYGYTF	TGTGCCAGCAGCGTAGGACGGGGTAACTATGGCTACACCTTC